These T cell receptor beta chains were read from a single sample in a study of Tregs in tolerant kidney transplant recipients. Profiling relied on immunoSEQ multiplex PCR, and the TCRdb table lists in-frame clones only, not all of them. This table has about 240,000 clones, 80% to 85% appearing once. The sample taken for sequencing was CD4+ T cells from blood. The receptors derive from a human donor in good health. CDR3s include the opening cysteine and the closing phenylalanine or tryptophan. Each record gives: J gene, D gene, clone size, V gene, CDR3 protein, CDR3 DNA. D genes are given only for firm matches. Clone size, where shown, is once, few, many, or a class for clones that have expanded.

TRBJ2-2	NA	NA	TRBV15	CATSRAQAGELFF	TGTGCCACCAGCAGAGCACAGGCTGGGGAGCTGTTTTTT
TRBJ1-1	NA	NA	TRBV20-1	CSANENTEAFF	TGCAGTGCTAACGAGAACACTGAAGCTTTCTTT
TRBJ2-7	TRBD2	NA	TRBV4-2	CASSQPPQAGAYSEQYF	TGTGCCAGCAGCCAACCGCCTCAAGCGGGAGCCTATTCCGAGCAGTACTTC
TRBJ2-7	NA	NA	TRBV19	CASSTLDGTYEQYF	TGTGCCAGTAGTACCCTCGACGGTACCTACGAGCAGTACTTC
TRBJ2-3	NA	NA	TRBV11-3	CASSPGQRTDTQYF	TGTGCCAGCAGTCCAGGACAGCGCACAGATACGCAGTATTTT
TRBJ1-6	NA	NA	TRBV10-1	CASTDRGTGGYNSPLHF	TGCGCCAGCACTGACCGGGGAACGGGGGGCTATAATTCACCCCTCCACTTT
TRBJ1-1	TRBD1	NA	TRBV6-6	CASSQPGQGGDTEAFF	TGTGCCAGCAGCCAACCGGGACAGGGGGGGGACACTGAAGCTTTCTTT
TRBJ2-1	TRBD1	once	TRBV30	CAWRRTGVNEQFF	TGTGCCTGGCGACGGACAGGGGTTAACGAGCAGTTCTTC
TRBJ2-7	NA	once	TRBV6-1	CAGQHEQYF	TGTGCTGGACAACACGAGCAGTACTTC
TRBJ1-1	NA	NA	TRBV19	CARGRGVAEAFF	TGTGCCAGAGGGAGGGGGGTCGCTGAAGCTTTCTTT
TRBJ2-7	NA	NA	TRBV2	CASTPGGDANEQYF	TGTGCCAGCACTCCAGGGGGGGACGCCAACGAGCAGTACTTC
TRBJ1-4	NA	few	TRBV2	CASSEGRVYEKLFF	TGTGCCAGCAGTGAGGGCAGGGTTTATGAAAAACTGTTTTTT
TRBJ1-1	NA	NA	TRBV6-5	CASSYRGQYTEAFF	TGTGCCAGCAGTTACCGGGGACAATACACTGAAGCTTTCTTT
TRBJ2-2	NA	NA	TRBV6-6	CASSPLTQTGELFF	TGTGCCAGCAGTCCCCTGACTCAGACCGGGGAGCTGTTTTTT
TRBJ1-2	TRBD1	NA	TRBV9	CASSVAPGQPTRYGYTF	TGTGCCAGCAGCGTAGCCCCGGGACAGCCAACCAGATATGGCTACACCTTC
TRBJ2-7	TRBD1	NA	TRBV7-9	CASSFSRQGDDEQYF	TGTGCCAGCAGCTTCTCCCGACAGGGTGATGACGAGCAGTACTTC
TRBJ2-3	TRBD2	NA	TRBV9	CASSVESGLARRDTQYF	TGTGCCAGCAGCGTAGAATCGGGACTAGCTCGCAGGGATACGCAGTATTTT
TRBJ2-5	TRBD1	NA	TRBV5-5	CASTLQGKETQYF	TGTGCCAGCACTCTACAGGGGAAAGAGACCCAGTACTTC
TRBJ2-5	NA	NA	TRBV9	CASSVWGGPQETQYF	TGTGCCAGCAGCGTATGGGGGGGGCCCCAAGAGACCCAGTACTTC
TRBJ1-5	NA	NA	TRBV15	CATSRGDPDQPQHF	TGTGCCACCAGCAGGGGGGACCCGGATCAGCCCCAGCATTTT
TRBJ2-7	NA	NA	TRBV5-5	CASSFDGSSYEQYF	TGTGCCAGCAGCTTTGACGGGAGCTCCTACGAGCAGTACTTC
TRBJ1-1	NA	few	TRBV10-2	CASTEGNTEAFF	TGCGCCAGCACCGAGGGGAACACTGAAGCTTTCTTT
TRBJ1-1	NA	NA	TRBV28	CASSTQIRISEAFF	TGTGCCAGCAGTACCCAGATAAGGATCTCTGAAGCTTTCTTT
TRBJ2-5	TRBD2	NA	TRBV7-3	CASSLVGLEGTQYF	TGTGCCAGCAGCTTAGTGGGACTAGAAGGGACCCAGTACTTC
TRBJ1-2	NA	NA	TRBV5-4	CASSLGTDTQNYGYTF	TGTGCCAGCAGCTTGGGAACTGATACACAGAACTATGGCTACACCTTC
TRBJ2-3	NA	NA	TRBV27	CASSVQAGTDTQYF	TGTGCCAGCAGCGTGCAGGCGGGCACAGATACGCAGTATTTT
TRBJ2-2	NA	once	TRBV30	CAWSGLNTGELFF	TGTGCCTGGTCCGGGTTGAACACCGGGGAGCTGTTTTTT
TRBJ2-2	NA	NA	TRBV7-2	CASSLDTITGELFF	TGTGCCAGCAGCTTAGATACTATCACCGGGGAGCTGTTTTTT
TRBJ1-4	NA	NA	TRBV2	CASSRATNEKLFF	TGTGCCAGCAGCCGTGCAACTAATGAAAAACTGTTTTTT
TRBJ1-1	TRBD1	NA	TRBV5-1	CASSLNPGGSSEAFF	TGCGCCAGCAGTTTAAATCCAGGGGGTTCATCTGAAGCTTTCTTT
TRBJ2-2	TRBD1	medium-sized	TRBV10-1	CASRTDRASGELFF	TGCGCCAGCAGAACCGACAGGGCTAGCGGGGAGCTGTTTTTT
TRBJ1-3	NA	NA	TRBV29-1	CSVEAWHSGNTIYF	TGCAGCGTTGAAGCATGGCATTCTGGAAACACCATATATTTT
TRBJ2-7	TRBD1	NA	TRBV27	CASTRTGGAYEQYF	TGTGCCAGCACCAGGACAGGGGGCGCCTACGAGCAGTACTTC
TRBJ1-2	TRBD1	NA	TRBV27	CASSYRPPRTGSGYTF	TGTGCCAGCAGTTACCGACCGCCTCGGACAGGGTCTGGCTACACCTTC
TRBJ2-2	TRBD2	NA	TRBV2	CASSISGRGTGELFF	TGTGCCAGCAGCATTAGCGGGAGGGGGACCGGGGAGCTGTTTTTT
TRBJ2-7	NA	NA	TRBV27	CASSLSTRGYEQYF	TGTGCCAGCAGTTTATCAACCAGGGGCTACGAGCAGTACTTC
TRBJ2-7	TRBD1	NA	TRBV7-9	CASSGLSLGQGAYEQYF	TGTGCCAGCAGCGGCTTGTCATTGGGACAGGGAGCCTACGAGCAGTACTTC
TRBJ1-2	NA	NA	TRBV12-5	CASSGSGYGYTF	TGTGCTAGTTCGGGCTCTGGCTATGGCTACACCTTC
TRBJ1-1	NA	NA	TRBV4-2	CASSQEKGSGAEAFF	TGTGCCAGCAGCCAAGAAAAGGGGTCTGGCGCTGAAGCTTTCTTT
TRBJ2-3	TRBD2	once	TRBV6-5	CASSYTSGNTQYF	TGTGCCAGCAGTTATACTAGCGGAAATACGCAGTATTTT
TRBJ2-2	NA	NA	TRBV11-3	CASSLEGYRLMGTGELFF	TGTGCCAGCAGCTTAGAGGGATACAGGTTAATGGGGACCGGGGAGCTGTTTTTT
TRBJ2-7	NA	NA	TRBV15	CATSSNQRSTVPNF	TGTGCCACCAGCAGCAACCAGCGATCGACAGTACCCAACTTC
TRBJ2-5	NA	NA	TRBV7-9	CASSFTGETQYF	TGTGCCAGCAGCTTCACTGGAGAGACCCAGTACTTC
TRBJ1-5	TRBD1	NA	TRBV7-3	CASSLKSAGPTGNGQPQHF	TGTGCCAGCAGCTTAAAATCGGCGGGACCGACAGGGAACGGGCAGCCCCAGCATTTT
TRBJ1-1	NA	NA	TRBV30	CAWSPARDTEAFF	TGTGCCTGGAGTCCTGCCAGGGACACTGAAGCTTTCTTT
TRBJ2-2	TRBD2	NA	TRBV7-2	CASSVAGGPNTGELFF	TGTGCCAGCAGCGTAGCGGGAGGGCCGAACACCGGGGAGCTGTTTTTT
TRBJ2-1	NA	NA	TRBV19	CAGKGQVPINEQFF	TGTGCCGGGAAGGGTCAGGTCCCTATTAATGAGCAGTTCTTC
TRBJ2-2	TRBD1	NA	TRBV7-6	CASSKGQSNTGELFF	TGTGCCAGCAGCAAGGGACAGTCGAACACCGGGGAGCTGTTTTTT
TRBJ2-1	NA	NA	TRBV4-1	CASSQDHAGLPYNEQFF	TGCGCCAGCAGCCAAGATCATGCGGGACTTCCCTACAATGAGCAGTTCTTC
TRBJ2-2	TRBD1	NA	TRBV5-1	CASSPSGTGRTGELFF	TGCGCCAGCAGCCCCTCCGGGACAGGTCGCACCGGGGAGCTGTTTTTT
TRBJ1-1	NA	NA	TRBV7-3	CASSSSSTYEAFF	TGTGCCAGCAGCTCTTCCTCCACTTACGAAGCTTTCTTT